This entry features one T cell receptor (beta chain) sequence. These data are taken from a study of CXCR3 chemokines and chemotherapy response in bladder cancer. MiXCR, applied by TCRdb to the PCR reads, yields one record per CDR3 protein. The sample has more than 4,000 distinct CDR3 sequences, 14% seen once. The V and J ends lost 5 bases and 2 bases, in that order; junction bases with no gene match: 5. The V gene's germline CDR1 is SGHDT and CDR2 YYEEEE. This CDR3 contains 14 residues. The chain uses TRBV5-6 and TRBJ2-7; 9 bases fit TRBD1. This sequence was found in a human donor with bladder cancer that responded to neoadjuvant chemotherapy. This specimen was collected from a patient whose treatment included neoadjuvant chemotherapy. As DNA, the CDR3 is TGTGCCAGCAGATGGGGGACAGGGCCCTACGAGCAGTACTTC. It translates to CASRWGTGPYEQYF.